The present entry profiles one T cell receptor (beta chain) with its context. The table lists this clonotype with many counts. Its antigen specificity is not known. No much larger clone is present one base from it, and per-base qualities are unavailable. V is trimmed back by 4 bases and J by 3 bases, and the junction contains 4 bases that no gene match accounts for. From the cysteine up to the phenylalanine, the CDR3 has a length of 14 residues. Only the CDR3 DNA is retained, 42 bases long and in frame from the first base. Looking up the germline V gene (reference sequence) yields CDR1 MNHEY and CDR2 SMNVEV. These data originate in a study of T-cell reconstitution after alpha-beta-depleted transplantation in children (dated by TCRdb to 2016 to 2017). Describing the broader study: The study quantitatively tracked T-cell immune reconstitution after TCRalphabeta/CD19-depleted allogeneic hematopoietic cell transplantation in children using TCR repertoire profiling.

Study-wide findings and limitations: Over subsequent months, a decline in hyperexpanded clone frequencies was noted, and after one year, T-cell counts and TCRbeta diversity were mostly ascribed to newly produced T cells. In some patients, the high TCRbeta diversity seen at day 60 was put down to recipient T cells and intrathymic progenitors that had survived conditioning. The apparently early alphabetaT-cell count recovery about two months after transplant was reportedly dependent on only several hundred rapidly expanded clones derived from non-depleted graft cells.

Library generation was performed with PCR. These reads were obtained on an Illumina HiSeq 2500. To normalize quantification of the TCRbeta repertoire, the TCR libraries were built with molecular barcoding that relied on unique molecular identifiers. In-frame beta chains were kept once TCRdb had trimmed the public reads at Q25 with fastp and called clones with MiXCR. A single entry per CDR3 protein holds the most common genes and DNA from its merged rows. The sample contains around 440,000 distinct CDR3 sequences, approximately 10% of them found a single time. 2% of the sample lies in the top ten. The treatment or condition label, as the study defines it: allogeneic hematopoietic cell transplantation with graft depleted of TCRalphabeta T cells and CD19 B cells. The transplant recipients were children given TCRalphabeta/CD19-depleted allogeneic hematopoietic cell grafts.

The source is a child aged 2-15 years with inherited bone marrow failure, due to receive a stem cell transplant. The sequence is built from TRBV27 and TRBJ2-7; 9 nucleotides in the junction match TRBD1. The input for sequencing was PBMCs, taken before TCRalphabeta/CD19-depleted stem cell transplant. DNA sequence: TGTGCCAGCAGTTCGGGACAGGGAGTCTACGAGCAGTACTTC. This yields the protein CASSSGQGVYEQYF.